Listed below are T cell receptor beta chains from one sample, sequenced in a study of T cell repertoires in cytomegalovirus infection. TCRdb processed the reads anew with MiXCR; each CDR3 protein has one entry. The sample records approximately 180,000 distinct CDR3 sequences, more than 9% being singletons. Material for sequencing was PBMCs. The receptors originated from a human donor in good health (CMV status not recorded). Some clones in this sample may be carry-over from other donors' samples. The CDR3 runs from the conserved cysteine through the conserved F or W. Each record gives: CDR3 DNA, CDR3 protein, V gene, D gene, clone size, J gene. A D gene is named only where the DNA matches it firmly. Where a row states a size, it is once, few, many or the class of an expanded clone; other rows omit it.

TGTGCCAGCAGCCAGGAAGCGGGGGGGCCAGAAGAGACCCAGTACTTC,CASSQEAGGPEETQYF,TRBV7-6,TRBD2,few,TRBJ2-5
TGTGCCAGCAGCCCCACCGGACAGTCTGGGGCCAACGTCCTGACTTTC,CASSPTGQSGANVLTF,TRBV7-6,-,many,TRBJ2-6
TGTGCCAGCAGCCTTCATCGCGGGGTTTTGTACACCGGGGAGCTGTTTTTT,CASSLHRGVLYTGELFF,TRBV14,-,-,TRBJ2-2
TGTGCCAGCAGGGGACCCCGCGACGGTGGCTACACCTTC,CASRGPRDGGYTF,TRBV7-9,-,few,TRBJ1-2
TGTGCCAGCAGTTACTCGGAAGGGACTAGCGGGACGAGCTCCTACAATGAGCAGTTCTTC,CASSYSEGTSGTSSYNEQFF,TRBV6-2/TRBV6-3,TRBD2,many,TRBJ2-1
TGTGCCAGCAGCGTAGAGGGGACCTTCAACTCTGTCACTGAAGCTTTCTTT,CASSVEGTFNSVTEAFF,TRBV9,-,many,TRBJ1-1
TGTGCCAGCAGCGGGACCGGGACGGCACTTTCTGGCTACACCTTC,CASSGTGTALSGYTF,TRBV5-6,-,few,TRBJ1-2
TGTGCCAGCAGCCAAGACCGATACTCTGGAAACACCATATATTTT,CASSQDRYSGNTIYF,TRBV7-2,-,many,TRBJ1-3
TGTGCCAGCAGCTTCGGTACAGGGGGCACTGAAGCTTTCTTT,CASSFGTGGTEAFF,TRBV13,TRBD1,-,TRBJ1-1
TGTGCCAGCAGTTACTCGTGGGGTGACATGAACACTGAAGCTTTCTTT,CASSYSWGDMNTEAFF,TRBV6-2/TRBV6-3,-,-,TRBJ1-1
TGTGCCAGCAGCGCTCCCGGTAGAGGGGAGTCCGAGCAGTACTTC,CASSAPGRGESEQYF,TRBV7-8,-,-,TRBJ2-7
TGTGCCGGCTCCCGGGGCGGGGACTATGGCTACACCTTC,CAGSRGGDYGYTF,TRBV10-3,-,many,TRBJ1-2
TGTGCCAGCAGCAAACCACTAGTGACTGGTGAGCAGTTCTTC,CASSKPLVTGEQFF,TRBV7-9,-,-,TRBJ2-1
TGTGCCAGCAACGAGGGGTTCCCCTCCTACGAGCAGTACTTC,CASNEGFPSYEQYF,TRBV25-1,-,many,TRBJ2-7
TGTGCCAGCAGCTTTATGGGACAGGGGAGCTCTGGAAACACCATATATTTT,CASSFMGQGSSGNTIYF,TRBV7-2,TRBD1,many,TRBJ1-3
TGTGCCAGCAAAACCGCAGGGGGTGCCTCTGGAAACACCATATATTTT,CASKTAGGASGNTIYF,TRBV6-1,TRBD1,many,TRBJ1-3
TGTGCCAGCAGCCGACAGGGAGCAACTAATGAAAAACTGTTTTTT,CASSRQGATNEKLFF,TRBV7-2,TRBD1,-,TRBJ1-4
TGTGCCAGCAGCCTCCGGACTAGCGGGTTTGCAGATACGCAGTATTTT,CASSLRTSGFADTQYF,TRBV5-6,TRBD2,-,TRBJ2-3
TGTGCCAGCAGTGTTACACCGAACACTGAAGCTTTCTTT,CASSVTPNTEAFF,TRBV12-3/TRBV12-4,-,few,TRBJ1-1
TGTGCCAGCAGCTTAGGGAGCGGGGAGCTGTTTTTT,CASSLGSGELFF,TRBV7-2,-,many,TRBJ2-2
TGTGCCAGCAGCTTAAGCGGAACCCCAGGCTACGAGCAGTACTTC,CASSLSGTPGYEQYF,TRBV7-3,-,few,TRBJ2-7
TGCAGCGTTGATGGGGGGGTCTACACTGAAGCTTTCTTT,CSVDGGVYTEAFF,TRBV29-1,-,-,TRBJ1-1
TGTGCCAGTAGTAGGAAAAACAGGGGAGGAGGAACAGATACGCAGTATTTT,CASSRKNRGGGTDTQYF,TRBV19,-,few,TRBJ2-3
TGCAGCGTTGGACAGGCTGTAAGCACAGATACGCAGTATTTT,CSVGQAVSTDTQYF,TRBV29-1,-,few,TRBJ2-3
TGTGCCAGCAGCTGGGACAGGGTTTCGGCCGGGGAGCTGTTTTTT,CASSWDRVSAGELFF,TRBV7-2,TRBD1,many,TRBJ2-2
TGTGCCAGCAGCTTAGGTGGGGGCCTAGGGTACAATCAGCCCCAGCATTTT,CASSLGGGLGYNQPQHF,TRBV7-4,-,few,TRBJ1-5
TGCAGTGCTAGAGCGGGGAAGGGGAGCTACAATGAGCAGTTCTTC,CSARAGKGSYNEQFF,TRBV20-1,-,-,TRBJ2-1
TGTGCCAGCAGCCAAGACCCAGGGCAGTTTGACTATGGCTACACCTTC,CASSQDPGQFDYGYTF,TRBV14,-,many,TRBJ1-2
TGTGCCAGCAGCCGAGGACAGGGGACTGAAGCTTTCTTT,CASSRGQGTEAFF,TRBV7-2,TRBD1,many,TRBJ1-1
TGTGCCAGCAGCTTAGAAGGTGTAGGAAACACCATATATTTT,CASSLEGVGNTIYF,TRBV7-2,-,many,TRBJ1-3
TGTGCCAGCAGCTGGGGGGCTCGGGAGACCCAGTACTTC,CASSWGARETQYF,TRBV7-2,-,many,TRBJ2-5
TGTGCCAGCAACAGGAACACCGGGGAGCTGTTTTTT,CASNRNTGELFF,TRBV28,-,many,TRBJ2-2
TGTGCCAGCGGGGACGCGGGAGCCGAGACCCAGTACTTC,CASGDAGAETQYF,TRBV7-9,TRBD2,few,TRBJ2-5
TGTGCCAGCAGCTCCTTCGGGACTAGCGGTAGGGAGTACTTC,CASSSFGTSGREYF,TRBV5-4,TRBD2,-,TRBJ2-7
TGTGCCAGCCAATCGGGGGGGGCCAAAAACATTCAGTACTTC,CASQSGGAKNIQYF,TRBV28,TRBD2,many,TRBJ2-4
TGTGCCAAGACAACGACCCCCGGGAGTGAAGCTTTCTTT,CAKTTTPGSEAFF,TRBV2,-,-,TRBJ1-1
TGTGCCAGCAGCTTATATCGTTTGGTTGGCTACACCTTC,CASSLYRLVGYTF,TRBV7-2,-,many,TRBJ1-2
TGTGCCAGCAGCTCATTCGGCAGCCTGGGCGGCTACACCTTC,CASSSFGSLGGYTF,TRBV7-2,-,many,TRBJ1-2
TGTGCCACCAGCAGAGATGAGGTTTCACCCCTCCACTTT,CATSRDEVSPLHF,TRBV15,-,few,TRBJ1-6
TGTGCCAGCAGTTTGTGGGGAGGCGAGCAGTACTTC,CASSLWGGEQYF,TRBV12-3/TRBV12-4,-,many,TRBJ2-7
TGTGCCAGCACACGGGACAAGGGTGAAAAACTGTTTTTT,CASTRDKGEKLFF,TRBV7-2,-,many,TRBJ1-4
TGCGCCAGCAGCCATTCCAACAATGAGCAGTTCTTC,CASSHSNNEQFF,TRBV4-1,-,-,TRBJ2-1
TGTGCCAGCAGCCGGGCTGGGGGGCGGCTGGCTGAAGCTTTCTTT,CASSRAGGRLAEAFF,TRBV27,-,-,TRBJ1-1
TGTGCCAGCAGCTTCTCAGGGGGCAATTCACCCCTCCACTTT,CASSFSGGNSPLHF,TRBV7-2,TRBD1,many,TRBJ1-6
TGTGCCAGCAGCTGGACGACTAGCGGGAGAGGGACGAACACCGGGGAGCTGTTTTTT,CASSWTTSGRGTNTGELFF,TRBV5-5,TRBD2,few,TRBJ2-2
TGTGCCAGCAGCTTAGGACAGCGAAAAGCAGATTCACCCCTCCACTTT,CASSLGQRKADSPLHF,TRBV7-9,-,many,TRBJ1-6
TGTGCCAGTAGTATAATCGGGGGCACTTACAATGAGCAGTTCTTC,CASSIIGGTYNEQFF,TRBV19,-,-,TRBJ2-1